This passage covers 21 T cell receptor beta chains from one sample sequenced in a study of T cell clusters in autoimmune cytopenias. One tube held mixed TRB-A and TRB-B primer pools for touch-down PCR. One entry per CDR3 protein, without DNA, is what TCRdb gives after re-calling the multiplex PCR reads. This sample's table reports roughly 1,200 distinct CDR3 sequences. TRB was amplified from approximately 250 ng of peripheral blood genomic DNA per sample. The sample comprised peripheral blood. The origin of the receptors is a human donor with an autoimmune cytopenia or autoimmune hepatitis (not recorded which).

The chain couples TRBV15 to TRBJ1-1. The CDR3 has 12 residues. The V gene's germline CDR1 is LNHNV and CDR2 YYDKDF (reference sequence). CDR3 protein: CATSGLHTEAFF. Based on the CDR3 plus reference TRBV15 and TRBJ1-1, the full variable domain is DAMVIQNPRYQVTQFGKPVTLSCSQTLNHNVMYWYQQKSSQAPKLLFHYYDKDFNNEADTPDNFQSRRPNTSFCFLDIRSPGLGDTAMYLCATSGLHTEAFFGQGTRLTVV.

The chain employs TRBV30 and TRBJ2-3; the D call of TRBD2 rests on TCRdb alone, since no DNA is present to check it. This CDR3 contains 16 residues. Germline lookup yields CDR1 GTSNPN and CDR2 SVGIG (reference sequence). The CDR3: CAWSEWLAASTDTQYF.

The chain joins TRBV5-1 to TRBJ2-3; with no DNA, the TCRdb D assignment of TRBD1 cannot be verified. Per the germline V gene, CDR1 is SGHRS and CDR2 is YFSETQ. The CDR3 has 14 amino acids. Here the CDR3 reads CASRLQGAADTQYF.

This clonotype is deemed medium-sized by its frequency. The rearrangement joins TRBV19 to TRBJ1-5. The CDR3 contains 16 residues. CDR1 and CDR2 from the germline V gene are LNHDA and SQIVND (reference sequence). The CDR3 here is CASSIVGGTSNQPQHF.

In terms of frequency, this clonotype is medium-sized. The rearrangement joins TRBV7-6 to TRBJ2-2; the D gene TCRdb calls, TRBD1, cannot be checked with no DNA. The germline gives CDR1 SGHVS, CDR2 FNYEAQ. The CDR3 is 15 residues long. CDR3 in amino acids: CASTHGQGGTGELFF.

This clonotype is called medium-sized (0.01 to 0.1%) based on its frequency. The genes are TRBV6-6 and TRBJ2-7; the D gene TCRdb calls, TRBD1, cannot be checked with no DNA. Germline CDR1 MNHNY, CDR2 SVGAGI (reference sequence). The CDR3 has 16 amino acids. This CDR3 is CASTTGERSPSYEQYF.

The rearrangement uses TRBV6-2 or TRBV6-3 and TRBJ2-1; TCRdb indicates TRBD2, and absent DNA this call remains unverified. Germline V lookup: CDR1 MNHEY, CDR2 SVGEGT. The CDR3 contains 16 residues. The CDR3 loop is CASSYSIGGRVNEQFF.

This chain connects TRBV7-2 to TRBJ2-4. From germline, CDR1 is SGHTA and CDR2 FQGNSA. The CDR3 consists of 12 residues. CDR3 sequence: CASSLGRNIQYF.

This chain's CDR3 is CASSLLGQGDQPQHF. The V and J genes are TRBV27 and TRBJ1-5; TCRdb names TRBD1, which stays unverified in the absence of DNA. CDR3 length: 15 amino acids. Germline loops: CDR1 MNHEY, CDR2 SMNVEV (reference sequence).

By frequency, this clonotype registers medium-sized. J is TRBJ2-3 and V is TRBV27; TCRdb indicates TRBD2, and absent DNA this call remains unverified. This CDR3 has 15 amino acids. The germline CDR1 and CDR2 sequences are MNHEY and SMNVEV (reference sequence). CDR3 sequence reads: CASSFTLAGADTQYF.

This clonotype is medium-sized (0.01 to 0.1%) by frequency. The chain uses TRBV6-5 and TRBJ1-5. The V gene's germline CDR1 is MNHEY and CDR2 SVGAGI. This CDR3 is built from 13 residues. The CDR3 is CASRMTPNQPQHF.

The chain recombines TRBV6-4 with TRBJ2-1. The CDR3 totals 12 residues. CDR1 MRHNA and CDR2 SNTAGT come from the germline V gene. This chain's CDR3 is CASSAATGNKFF.

V usage is TRBV6-5 and J usage is TRBJ2-1; TCRdb returns TRBD2, unconfirmable since there is no DNA. The CDR3 consists of 15 residues. Germline values: CDR1 MNHEY, CDR2 SVGAGI. The CDR3 protein is CASSYGLAFYNEQFF.

V and J are TRBV30 and TRBJ1-5; TCRdb outputs TRBD1, but without DNA this stays unchecked. Germline V gives CDR1 GTSNPN, CDR2 SVGIG (reference sequence). The CDR3 totals 14 residues. The CDR3 region is CASADRGGNQPQHF.

The CDR3 loop reads CATSDLETQYF. The gene calls are TRBV24-1 and TRBJ2-5. The CDR3 has 11 amino acids. Germline loops: CDR1 KGHDR, CDR2 SFDVKD.

This chain uses TRBV20-1 with TRBJ2-3; TCRdb returns TRBD2, unconfirmable since there is no DNA. Germline CDR1 reads DFQATT; CDR2 reads SNEGSKA (reference sequence). The CDR3 is 18 amino acids. The CDR3 loop reads CSARARLNSGMWADTQYF.

This clonotype is deemed large (0.1 to 1%) by its frequency. The chain links TRBV19 to TRBJ2-3; TCRdb's D gene call, TRBD2, goes unchecked for lack of DNA. Per the germline V gene, CDR1 is LNHDA and CDR2 is SQIVND (reference sequence). CDR3 length equals 14 residues. This CDR3 is CASTRDFSADTQYF. The full variable domain, its missing parts supplied by reference TRBV19 and TRBJ2-3, is DGGITQSPKYLFRKEGQNVTLSCEQNLNHDAMYWYRQDPGQGLRLIYYSQIVNDFQKGDIAEGYSVSREKKESFPLTVTSAQKNPTAFYLCASTRDFSADTQYFGPGTRLTVL.

The chain joins TRBV6-5 to TRBJ1-2; with no DNA, the TCRdb D assignment of TRBD1 cannot be verified. Germline V gives CDR1 MNHEY, CDR2 SVGAGI. This CDR3 spans 16 amino acids. This CDR3 is CASSYVRTGGNYGYTF.

The chain uses TRBV30 and TRBJ1-5. Per the germline V gene, CDR1 is GTSNPN and CDR2 is SVGIG (reference sequence). The CDR3 has 14 amino acids. The CDR3: CAWSEGWGNQPQHF.

This clonotype registers large by frequency. V gene TRBV29-1 combines with J gene TRBJ2-2; TCRdb returns TRBD1, unconfirmable since there is no DNA. The CDR3 is 15 amino acids. The germline V gene encodes CDR1 SQVTM and CDR2 ANQGSEA. CDR3 protein: CSVLGATLNTGELFF.

J is TRBJ1-2 and V is TRBV6-6. Germline V lookup: CDR1 MNHNY, CDR2 SVGAGI (reference sequence). This CDR3 is built from 20 residues. CDR3 sequence: CASSYSTVGAAGAGGYGYTF.